The clone carrying this T cell receptor (beta chain) turned up a few times. Germline CDR1 reads SGHNT; CDR2 reads YENEEA. This CDR3 spans 15 amino acids. The ends lost 5 bases at V and 9 bases at J; junction bases unmatched: 11. Authors' processing steps: The authors estimated nucleated cell counts from reference gene primer amplification. The method was immunoSEQ multiplex PCR; TCRdb's version includes in-frame clones alone and lacks a portion of them. V and J calls and clone size follow that table, whereas D and trimming were derived from the DNA. The sample lists about 25,000 clones; approximately 83% were seen once. These data originate in a study of blood T cell repertoires in COVID-19. Study-level background: Samples representing acute and convalescent COVID-19 were sourced from the United States, Italy and Spain. From T cells, B-cell-depleted T cells, or PBMCs came the material, which was cDNA or gDNA.

This clonotype was obtained from a human donor in a cohort sampled during active COVID-19. The rearrangement joins TRBV11-3 to TRBJ2-1; 9 bases align to TRBD2. Sequencing used peripheral blood. CDR3 sequence: CASSPSLAGGPEQFF. CDR3 DNA sequence: TGTGCCAGCAGCCCCTCCCTCGCGGGGGGGCCTGAGCAGTTCTTC.